A selection of T cell receptor beta chains follows, all from one sample in a study of T cell changes during pregnancy in multiple sclerosis. Profiling relied on immunoSEQ multiplex PCR, and the TCRdb table lists in-frame clones only, not all of them. Of approximately 52,000 clones listed, over 80% are singletons. Here the sequenced sample was CD4+ T cells from peripheral blood mononuclear cells, taken in the second trimester of pregnancy. The receptors were sampled from a female donor in good health, enrolled as a control in a pregnancy study. The CDR3 runs from the conserved cysteine through the conserved F or W. The order of the fields is clone size, V gene, J gene, CDR3 protein. A row's size may be missing; if present it is once, few, many or a size class.

-	TRBV6-6	TRBJ2-1	CASSYSLTGNEQFF
-	TRBV28	TRBJ1-2	CASSLLSGLEYGYTF
once	TRBV7-9	TRBJ2-7	CASSSTSGKYEQYF
-	TRBV11-2	TRBJ1-6	CASSPGQGAYSPLHF
-	TRBV7-2	TRBJ2-3	CASSSRRGALTDTQYF
-	TRBV7-8	TRBJ2-7	CASSRLALDSYEQYF
once	TRBV29-1	TRBJ1-2	CSVGSRAGYTF
-	TRBV6-5	TRBJ2-2	CASTMGGTVAGELFF
-	TRBV5-1	TRBJ2-6	CASSLSQAGANVLTF
-	TRBV19	TRBJ1-2	CASLDGYRGRYGYTF
-	TRBV7-9	TRBJ2-7	CASSLWDRGSYEQYF
-	TRBV11-3	TRBJ2-3	CASSLAEGVADTQYF
-	TRBV5-4	TRBJ2-7	CASSLGGDTTAQYF
-	TRBV19	TRBJ2-1	CASSLRTSGRAGNEQFF
-	TRBV4-2	TRBJ1-5	CASSQDRDNQPQHF
-	TRBV9	TRBJ2-3	CASSVGSGTDTQYF
-	TRBV18	TRBJ2-4	CASSRQSDRTKNIQYF
-	TRBV25-1	TRBJ1-5	CASSDSGGLNQPQHF
once	TRBV28	TRBJ1-6	CASQTLAGTGVYNSPLHF
-	TRBV27	TRBJ2-3	CASTRVGQYF
-	TRBV19	TRBJ1-3	CASSSGRAYSGNTIYF
-	TRBV19	TRBJ2-1	CASSAFQNEQFF
-	TRBV2	TRBJ2-3	CASSVEAADTQYF
once	TRBV6-4	TRBJ2-1	CASSPTGLAVYNEQFF
-	TRBV7-6	TRBJ2-2	CASSFLAGEAGELFF
-	TRBV5-1	TRBJ2-7	CASNSGQGTYEQYF
-	TRBV27	TRBJ1-5	CASSRLPGQGVQPQHF
-	TRBV7-8	TRBJ2-1	CASSLGRLQNYNEQFF
-	TRBV6-6	TRBJ2-3	CASRPGTSGRTDTQYF
-	TRBV7-2	TRBJ1-2	CASSLAVQAGGYTF
-	TRBV7-9	TRBJ2-1	CASSRSVRGFGNEQFF
-	TRBV12-5	TRBJ2-1	CASGLGTGASNEQFF
once	TRBV5-1	TRBJ2-3	CASSLDRYTDTQYF
-	TRBV5-6	TRBJ2-7	CASRISGRAYSYEQYF
-	TRBV9	TRBJ1-1	CASSATPRTGDTEAFF
-	TRBV9	TRBJ2-3	CASSVRGRAGSTDTQYF
-	TRBV5-1	TRBJ2-1	CASSLARDSKPYNEQFF
-	TRBV6-5	TRBJ1-1	CASTLGGNTEAFF
-	TRBV15	TRBJ2-7	CATSRTNRGLNSGEQYF